This T cell receptor beta chain is drawn from a study of T-cell reconstitution after alpha-beta-depleted transplantation in children (TCRdb year 2016). Regarding the complete study: Using TCR repertoire profiling, the study quantitatively followed how T-cell immune reconstitution unfolded in children after TCRalphabeta/CD19-depleted allogeneic hematopoietic cell transplantation.

Only a few counts were recorded for this clonotype. It has no known antigen specificity. Nothing much larger sits one base from this clone, and base qualities are not available. V is clipped by 1 base and J by 6 bases, and the sequence between their germline boundaries is 7 bases long. The cysteine opens and the phenylalanine closes a CDR3 of 14 amino acids. CDR3 DNA is the only sequence kept; it has 42 bases, read in frame from the first base. CDR1 and CDR2 are drawn from the germline V gene: MGHDK, SYGVNS. The receptor library was made with PCR. The sample was run on an Illumina HiSeq 2500. TCR library preparation used molecular barcoding, with unique molecular identifiers applied to normalize quantification of the TCRbeta repertoire. The public reads were quality trimmed at Q25 with fastp and then assembled into clones with MiXCR by TCRdb, keeping productive beta chains. Rows with a matching CDR3 protein are joined into one entry that keeps the most common DNA and genes. Across this sample there are about 360,000 distinct CDR3 sequences, with roughly 15% seen only once. The ten biggest clones cover about 3.9% of the sample.

Recombination connected TRBV25-1 to TRBJ1-6, with no confidently assigned D gene. The receptor was isolated from a human donor who donated a stem cell graft to a child with Fanconi anemia. The starting material was PBMCs, obtained from the stem cell graft. The nucleotide sequence is given as TGTGCCAGCAGTGAATCCTTTTTTAATTCACCCCTCCACTTT. This yields the protein CASSESFFNSPLHF.